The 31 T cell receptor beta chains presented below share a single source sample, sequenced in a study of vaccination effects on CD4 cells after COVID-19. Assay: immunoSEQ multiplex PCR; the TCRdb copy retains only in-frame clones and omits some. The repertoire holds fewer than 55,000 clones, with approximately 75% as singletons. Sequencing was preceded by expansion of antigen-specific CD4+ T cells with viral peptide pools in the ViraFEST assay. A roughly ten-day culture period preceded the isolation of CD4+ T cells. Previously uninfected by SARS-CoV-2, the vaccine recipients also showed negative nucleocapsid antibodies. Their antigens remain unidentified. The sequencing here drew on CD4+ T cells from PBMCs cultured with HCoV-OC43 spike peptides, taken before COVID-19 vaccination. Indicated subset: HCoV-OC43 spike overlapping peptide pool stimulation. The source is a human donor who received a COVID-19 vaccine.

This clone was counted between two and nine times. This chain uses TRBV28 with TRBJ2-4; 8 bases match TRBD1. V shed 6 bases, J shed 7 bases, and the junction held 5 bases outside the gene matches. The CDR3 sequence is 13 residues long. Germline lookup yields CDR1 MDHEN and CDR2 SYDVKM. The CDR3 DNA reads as TGTGCCAGCAGCTTGGACAGGGTCAACATTCAGTACTTC. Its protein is CASSLDRVNIQYF.

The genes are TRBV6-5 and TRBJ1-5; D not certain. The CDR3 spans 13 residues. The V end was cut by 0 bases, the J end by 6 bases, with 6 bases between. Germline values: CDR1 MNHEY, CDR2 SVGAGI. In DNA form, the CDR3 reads TGTGCCAGCAGTTACTCCGTGGGTCAGCCCCAGCATTTT. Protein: CASSYSVGQPQHF.

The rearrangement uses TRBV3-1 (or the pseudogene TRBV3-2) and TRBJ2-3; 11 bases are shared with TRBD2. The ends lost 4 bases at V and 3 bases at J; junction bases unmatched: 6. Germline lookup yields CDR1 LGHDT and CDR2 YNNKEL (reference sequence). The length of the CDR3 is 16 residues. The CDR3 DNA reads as TGTGCCAGCAGCCGAGTAGCGGGGGGGCGGACAGATACGCAGTATTTT. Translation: CASSRVAGGRTDTQYF.

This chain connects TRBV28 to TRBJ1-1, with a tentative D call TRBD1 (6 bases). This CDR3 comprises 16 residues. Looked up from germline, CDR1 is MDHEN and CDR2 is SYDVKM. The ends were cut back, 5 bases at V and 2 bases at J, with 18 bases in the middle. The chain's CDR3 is CASSVTWGGRNTEAFF. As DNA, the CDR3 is TGTGCCAGCAGTGTAACGTGGGGGGGCCGTAACACTGAAGCTTTCTTT.

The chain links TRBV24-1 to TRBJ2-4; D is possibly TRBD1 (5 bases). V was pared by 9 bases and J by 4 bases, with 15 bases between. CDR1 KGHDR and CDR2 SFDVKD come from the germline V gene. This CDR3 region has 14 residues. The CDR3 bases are TGTGCCACCCGAGACAGATTGGGGAAAAACATTCAGTACTTC. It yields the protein CATRDRLGKNIQYF.

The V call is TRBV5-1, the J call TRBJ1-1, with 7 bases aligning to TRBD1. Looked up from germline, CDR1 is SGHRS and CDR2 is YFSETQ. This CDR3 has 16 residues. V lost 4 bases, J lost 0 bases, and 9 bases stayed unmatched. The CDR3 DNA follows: TGCGCCAGCAGCAAAAGGACAGGTGGACTGAACACTGAAGCTTTCTTT. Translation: CASSKRTGGLNTEAFF.

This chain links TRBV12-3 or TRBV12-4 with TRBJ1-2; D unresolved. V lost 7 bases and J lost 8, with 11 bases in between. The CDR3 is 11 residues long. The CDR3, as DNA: TGTGCCAGCACCTCGACGGGGGGCTACACCTTC. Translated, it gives CASTSTGGYTF.

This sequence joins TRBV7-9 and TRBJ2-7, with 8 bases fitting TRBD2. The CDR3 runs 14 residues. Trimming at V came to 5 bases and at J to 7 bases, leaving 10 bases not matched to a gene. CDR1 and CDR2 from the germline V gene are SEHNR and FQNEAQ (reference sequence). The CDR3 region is CASSRAGTRSEQYV. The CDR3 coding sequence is TGTGCCAGCAGCAGGGCCGGGACTAGGTCGGAGCAGTACGTC.

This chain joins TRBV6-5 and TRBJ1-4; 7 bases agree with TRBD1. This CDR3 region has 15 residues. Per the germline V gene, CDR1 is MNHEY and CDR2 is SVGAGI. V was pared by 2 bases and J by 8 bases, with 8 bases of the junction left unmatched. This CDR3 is CASSYRGRIGEKLFF. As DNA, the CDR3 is TGTGCCAGCAGTTACAGGGGGCGGATAGGGGAAAAACTGTTTTTT.

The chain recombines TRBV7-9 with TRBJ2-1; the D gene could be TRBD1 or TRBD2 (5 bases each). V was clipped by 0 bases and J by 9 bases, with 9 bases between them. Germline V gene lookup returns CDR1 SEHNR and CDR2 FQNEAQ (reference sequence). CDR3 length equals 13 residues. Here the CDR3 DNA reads TGTGCCAGCAGCTTAGCGTCCGGGGCTGAGCAGTTCTTC. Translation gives CASSLASGAEQFF.

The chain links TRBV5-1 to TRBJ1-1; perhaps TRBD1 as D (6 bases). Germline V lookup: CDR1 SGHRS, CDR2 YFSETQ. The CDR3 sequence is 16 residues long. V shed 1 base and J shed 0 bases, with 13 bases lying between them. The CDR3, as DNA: TGCGCCAGCAGCTTGTTGGCAGGGGCTTTGAACACTGAAGCTTTCTTT. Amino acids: CASSLLAGALNTEAFF.

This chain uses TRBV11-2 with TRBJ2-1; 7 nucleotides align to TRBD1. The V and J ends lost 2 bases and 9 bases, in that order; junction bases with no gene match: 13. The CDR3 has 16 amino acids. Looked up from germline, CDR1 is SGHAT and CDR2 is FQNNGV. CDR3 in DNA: TGTGCCAGCAGCTTATTTGTTGGACAGGCGGTAATTGAGCAGTTCTTC. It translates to CASSLFVGQAVIEQFF.

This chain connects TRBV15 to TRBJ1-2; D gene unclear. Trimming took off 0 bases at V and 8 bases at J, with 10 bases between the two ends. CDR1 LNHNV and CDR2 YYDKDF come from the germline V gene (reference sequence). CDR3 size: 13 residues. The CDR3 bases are TGTGCCACCAGCAGAGATCGGGCGGGAGGCTACACCTTC. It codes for CATSRDRAGGYTF.

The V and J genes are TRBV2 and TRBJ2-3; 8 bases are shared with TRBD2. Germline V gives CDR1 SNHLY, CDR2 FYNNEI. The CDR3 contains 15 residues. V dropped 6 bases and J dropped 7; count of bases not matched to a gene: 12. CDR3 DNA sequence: TGTGCCAGCAGGAATACCGGGGGGGGGTGGCATACGCAGTATTTT. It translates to CASRNTGGGWHTQYF. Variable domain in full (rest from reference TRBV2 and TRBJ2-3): EPEVTQTPSHQVTQMGQEVILRCVPISNHLYFYWYRQILGQKVEFLVSFYNNEISEKSEIFDDQFSVERPDGSNFTLKIRSTKLEDSAMYFCASRNTGGGWHTQYFGPGTRLTVL.

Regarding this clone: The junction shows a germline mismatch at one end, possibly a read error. CDR3 nucleotide sequence: TGCGCCAGCAGCTGGAAGGACGGGCAACATAATGAAAAGCTGTTTTTT. This sequence encodes CASSWKDGQHNEKLFF. The chain is built from TRBV5-1 and TRBJ1-4; D is uncertain. The CDR3 has 16 residues. Looked up from germline, CDR1 is SGHRS and CDR2 is YFSETQ. Combining the CDR3 with reference TRBV5-1 and TRBJ1-4 gives the whole variable domain KAGVTQTPRYLIKTRGQQVTLSCSPISGHRSVSWYQQTPGQGLQFLFEYFSETQRNKGNFPGRFSGRQFSNSRSEMNVSTLELGDSALYLCASSWKDGQHNEKLFFGSGTQLSVL.

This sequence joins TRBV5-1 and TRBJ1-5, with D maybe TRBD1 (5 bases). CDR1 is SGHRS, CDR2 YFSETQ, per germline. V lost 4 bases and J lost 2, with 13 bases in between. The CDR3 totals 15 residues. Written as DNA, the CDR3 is TGCGCCAGCAGCATAAGTCCGGGGGGCAATCAGCCCCAGCATTTT. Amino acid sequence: CASSISPGGNQPQHF. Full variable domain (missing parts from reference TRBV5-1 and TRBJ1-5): KAGVTQTPRYLIKTRGQQVTLSCSPISGHRSVSWYQQTPGQGLQFLFEYFSETQRNKGNFPGRFSGRQFSNSRSEMNVSTLELGDSALYLCASSISPGGNQPQHFGDGTRLSIL.

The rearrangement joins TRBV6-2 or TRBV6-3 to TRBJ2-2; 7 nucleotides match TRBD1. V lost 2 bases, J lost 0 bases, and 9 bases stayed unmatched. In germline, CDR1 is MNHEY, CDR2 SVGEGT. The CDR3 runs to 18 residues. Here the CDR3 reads CASSYEAGGPSNTGELFF. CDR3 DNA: TGTGCCAGCAGTTACGAGGCAGGGGGACCCTCGAACACCGGGGAGCTGTTTTTT.

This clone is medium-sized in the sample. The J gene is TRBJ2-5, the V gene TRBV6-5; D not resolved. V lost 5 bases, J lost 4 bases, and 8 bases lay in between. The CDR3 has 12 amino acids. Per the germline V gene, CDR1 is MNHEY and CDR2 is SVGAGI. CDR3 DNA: TGTGCCAGCAGTAACCCCTTAGAGACCCAGTACTTC. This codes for CASSNPLETQYF.

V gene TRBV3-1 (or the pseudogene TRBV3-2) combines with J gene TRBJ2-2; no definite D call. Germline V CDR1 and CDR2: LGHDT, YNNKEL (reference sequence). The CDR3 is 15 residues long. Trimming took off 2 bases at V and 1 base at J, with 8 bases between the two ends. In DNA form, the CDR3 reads TGTGCCAGCAGCCAAATGACTCAGAACACCGGGGAGCTGTTTTTT. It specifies CASSQMTQNTGELFF.

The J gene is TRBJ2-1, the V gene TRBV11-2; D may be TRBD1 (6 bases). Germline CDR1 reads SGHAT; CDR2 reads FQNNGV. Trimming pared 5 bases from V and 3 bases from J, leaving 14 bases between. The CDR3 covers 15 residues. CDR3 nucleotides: TGTGCCAGCAGCGCCGACAGGCCCAGCTACAATGAGCAGTTCTTC. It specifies CASSADRPSYNEQFF.

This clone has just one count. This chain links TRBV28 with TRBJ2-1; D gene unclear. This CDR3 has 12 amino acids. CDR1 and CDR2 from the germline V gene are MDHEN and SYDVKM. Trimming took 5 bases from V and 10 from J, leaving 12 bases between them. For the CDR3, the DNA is TGTGCCAGCAGTCTGACGGTTGGGGAGCAGTTCTTC. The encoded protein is CASSLTVGEQFF.

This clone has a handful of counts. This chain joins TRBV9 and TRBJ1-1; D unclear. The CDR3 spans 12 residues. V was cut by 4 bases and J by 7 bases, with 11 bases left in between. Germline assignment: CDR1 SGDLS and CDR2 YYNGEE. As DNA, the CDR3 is TGTGCCAGCAGCAGGGTTTTTGGTGAAGCTTTCTTT. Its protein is CASSRVFGEAFF. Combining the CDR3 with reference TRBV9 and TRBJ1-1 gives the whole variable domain DSGVTQTPKHLITATGQRVTLRCSPRSGDLSVYWYQQSLDQGLQFLIQYYNGEERAKGNILERFSAQQFPDLHSELNLSSLELGDSALYFCASSRVFGEAFFGQGTRLTVV.

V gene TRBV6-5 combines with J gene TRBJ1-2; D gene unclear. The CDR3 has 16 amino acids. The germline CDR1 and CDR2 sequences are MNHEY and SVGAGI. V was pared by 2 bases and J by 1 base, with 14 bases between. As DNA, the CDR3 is TGTGCCAGCAGTTACGCACGGTTACTCAATAACTATGGCTACACCTTC. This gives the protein CASSYARLLNNYGYTF.

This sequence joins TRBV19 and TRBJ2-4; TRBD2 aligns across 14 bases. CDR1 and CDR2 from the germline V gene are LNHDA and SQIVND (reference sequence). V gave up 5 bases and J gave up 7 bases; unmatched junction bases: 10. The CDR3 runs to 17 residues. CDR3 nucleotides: TGTGCCAGTAGTTTAAGACTAGCGGGGGGGCGGGCGAACATTCAGTACTTC. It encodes CASSLRLAGGRANIQYF.

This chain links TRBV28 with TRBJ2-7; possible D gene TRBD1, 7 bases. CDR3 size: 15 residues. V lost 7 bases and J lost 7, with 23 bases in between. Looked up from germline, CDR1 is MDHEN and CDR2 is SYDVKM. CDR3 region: CASKALGGGAVEQYV. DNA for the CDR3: TGTGCCAGCAAAGCCTTAGGGGGCGGGGCGGTTGAGCAGTACGTC.

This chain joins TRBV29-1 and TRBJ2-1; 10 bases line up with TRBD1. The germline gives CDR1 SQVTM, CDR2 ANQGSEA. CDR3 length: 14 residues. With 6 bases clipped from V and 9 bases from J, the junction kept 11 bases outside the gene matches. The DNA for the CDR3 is TGCAGCGTAGAGGGACAGGGGTTCCTCGGTGAGCAGTTCTTC. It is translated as CSVEGQGFLGEQFF.

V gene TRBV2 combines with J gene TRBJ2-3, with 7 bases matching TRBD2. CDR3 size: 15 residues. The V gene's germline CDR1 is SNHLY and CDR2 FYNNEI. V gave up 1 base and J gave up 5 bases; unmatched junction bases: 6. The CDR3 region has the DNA TGTGCCAGCAGTGAAGGAGCGGGGCAGGGAGATACGCAGTATTTT. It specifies CASSEGAGQGDTQYF.

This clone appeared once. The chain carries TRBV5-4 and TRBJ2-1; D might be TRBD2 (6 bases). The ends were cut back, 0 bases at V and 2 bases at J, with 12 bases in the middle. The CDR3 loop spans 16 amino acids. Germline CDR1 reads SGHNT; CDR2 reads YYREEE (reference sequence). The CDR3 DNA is TGTGCCAGCAGCTTGGTCGCGGGGAACACCTACAATGAGCAGTTCTTC. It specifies CASSLVAGNTYNEQFF. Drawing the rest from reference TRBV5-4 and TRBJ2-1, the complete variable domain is ETGVTQSPTHLIKTRGQQVTLRCSSQSGHNTVSWYQQALGQGPQFIFQYYREEENGRGNFPPRFSGLQFPNYSSELNVNALELDDSALYLCASSLVAGNTYNEQFFGPGTRLTVL.

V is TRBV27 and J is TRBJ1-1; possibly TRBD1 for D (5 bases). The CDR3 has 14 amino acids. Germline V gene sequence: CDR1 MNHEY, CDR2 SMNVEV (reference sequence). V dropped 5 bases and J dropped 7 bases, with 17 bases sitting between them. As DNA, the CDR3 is TGTGCCAGCAGTGCCTCGATCGGGACTGTTGAAGCTTTCTTT. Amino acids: CASSASIGTVEAFF.

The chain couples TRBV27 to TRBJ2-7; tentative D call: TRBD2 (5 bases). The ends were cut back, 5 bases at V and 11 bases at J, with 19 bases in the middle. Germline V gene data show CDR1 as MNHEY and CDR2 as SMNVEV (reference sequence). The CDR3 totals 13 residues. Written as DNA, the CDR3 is TGTGCCAGCAGTCCCCTCCCAGGACTCCGGGAGTACGTC. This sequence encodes CASSPLPGLREYV.

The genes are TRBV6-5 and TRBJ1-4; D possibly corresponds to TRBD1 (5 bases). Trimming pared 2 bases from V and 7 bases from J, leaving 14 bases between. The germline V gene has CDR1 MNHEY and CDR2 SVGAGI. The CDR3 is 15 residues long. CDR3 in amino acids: CASSYRGRAGEKLFF. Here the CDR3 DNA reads TGTGCCAGCAGTTACCGCGGCAGGGCGGGTGAAAAACTGTTTTTT.